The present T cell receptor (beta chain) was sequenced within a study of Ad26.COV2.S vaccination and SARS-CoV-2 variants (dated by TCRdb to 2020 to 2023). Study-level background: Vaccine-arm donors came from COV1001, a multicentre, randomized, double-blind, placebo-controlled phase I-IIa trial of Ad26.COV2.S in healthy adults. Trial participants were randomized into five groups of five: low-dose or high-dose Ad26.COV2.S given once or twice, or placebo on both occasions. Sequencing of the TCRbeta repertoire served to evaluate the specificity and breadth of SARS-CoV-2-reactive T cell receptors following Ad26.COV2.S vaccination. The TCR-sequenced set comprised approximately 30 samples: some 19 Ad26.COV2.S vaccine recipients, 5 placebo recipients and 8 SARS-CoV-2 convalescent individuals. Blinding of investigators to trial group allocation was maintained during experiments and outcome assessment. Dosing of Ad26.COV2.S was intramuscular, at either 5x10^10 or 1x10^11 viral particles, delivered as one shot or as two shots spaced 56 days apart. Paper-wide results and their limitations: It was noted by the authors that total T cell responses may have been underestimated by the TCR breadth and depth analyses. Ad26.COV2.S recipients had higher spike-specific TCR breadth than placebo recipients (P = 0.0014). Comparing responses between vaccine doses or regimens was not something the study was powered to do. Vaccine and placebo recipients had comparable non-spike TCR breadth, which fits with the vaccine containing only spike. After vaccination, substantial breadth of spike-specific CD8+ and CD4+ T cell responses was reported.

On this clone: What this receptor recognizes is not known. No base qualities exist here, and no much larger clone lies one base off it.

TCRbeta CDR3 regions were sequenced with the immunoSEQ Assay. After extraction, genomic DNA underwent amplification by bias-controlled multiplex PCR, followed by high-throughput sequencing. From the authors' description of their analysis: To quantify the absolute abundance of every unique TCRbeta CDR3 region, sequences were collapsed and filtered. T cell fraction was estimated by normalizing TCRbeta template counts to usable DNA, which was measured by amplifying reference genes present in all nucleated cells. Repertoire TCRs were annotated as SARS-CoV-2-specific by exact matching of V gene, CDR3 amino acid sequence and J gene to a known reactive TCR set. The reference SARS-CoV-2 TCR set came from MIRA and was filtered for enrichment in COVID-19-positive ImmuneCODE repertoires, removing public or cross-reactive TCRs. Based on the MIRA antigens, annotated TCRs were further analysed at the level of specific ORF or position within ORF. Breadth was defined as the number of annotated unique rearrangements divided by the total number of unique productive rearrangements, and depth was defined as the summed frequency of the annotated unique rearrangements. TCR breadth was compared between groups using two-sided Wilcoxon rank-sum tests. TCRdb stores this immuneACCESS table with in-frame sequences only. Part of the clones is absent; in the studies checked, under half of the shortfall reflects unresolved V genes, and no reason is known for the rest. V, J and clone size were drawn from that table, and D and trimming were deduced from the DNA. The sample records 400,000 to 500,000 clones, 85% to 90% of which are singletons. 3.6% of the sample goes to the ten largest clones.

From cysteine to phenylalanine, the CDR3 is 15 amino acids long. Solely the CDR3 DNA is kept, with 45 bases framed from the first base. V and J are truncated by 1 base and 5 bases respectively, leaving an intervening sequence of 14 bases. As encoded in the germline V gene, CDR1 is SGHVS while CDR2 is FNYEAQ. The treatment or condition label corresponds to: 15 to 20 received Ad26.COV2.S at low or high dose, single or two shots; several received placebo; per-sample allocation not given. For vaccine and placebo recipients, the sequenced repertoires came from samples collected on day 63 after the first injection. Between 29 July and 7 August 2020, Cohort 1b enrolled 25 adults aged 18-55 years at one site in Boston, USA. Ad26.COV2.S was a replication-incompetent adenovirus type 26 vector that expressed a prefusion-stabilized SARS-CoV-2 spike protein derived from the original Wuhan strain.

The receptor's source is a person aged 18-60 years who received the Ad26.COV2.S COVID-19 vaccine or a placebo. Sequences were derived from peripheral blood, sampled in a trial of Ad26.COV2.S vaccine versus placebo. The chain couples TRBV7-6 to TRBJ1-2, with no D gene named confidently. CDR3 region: CASSLGTGIAYGYTF. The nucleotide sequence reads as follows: TGTGCCAGCAGCTTAGGCACCGGGATAGCTTATGGCTACACCTTC.